Following are 3 T cell receptor beta chains from one sample sequenced in a study of T-cell memory formation after mild COVID-19. TCRdb independently ran MiXCR on the 5' RACE reads; one entry per CDR3 protein. The repertoire holds about 560,000 distinct CDR3 sequences, with roughly 17% as singletons. Material for sequencing was PBMCs or a T cell subset sorted from them (not recorded which). The receptors were sampled from an adult woman who had mild COVID-19 (a few samples of this study predate the infection). Cell type and time point are not known.

This clonotype was observed a handful of times. The chain carries TRBV10-3 and TRBJ2-1, with 7 bases matching TRBD1. The CDR3 totals 17 residues. Looked up from germline, CDR1 is ENHRY and CDR2 is SYGVKD. Losses at the gene ends were 0 bases for V and 2 bases for J; bases not matched to a gene: 7. In DNA form, the CDR3 reads TGTGCCATCAGTGAGTCCGGGACAGTTAAGACCTACAATGAGCAGTTCTTC. Translation gives CAISESGTVKTYNEQFF.

The V call is TRBV24-1, the J call TRBJ2-3; maybe TRBD1 (7 bases). Trimming removed 5 bases from V and 3 bases from J, with 11 bases in between. Germline CDR1 is KGHDR and CDR2 is SFDVKD. CDR3 length: 14 residues. The CDR3 loop reads CATSGRGRTDTQYF. CDR3 DNA sequence: TGTGCCACCAGTGGGAGGGGGCGGACAGATACGCAGTATTTT.

This chain links TRBV7-2 with TRBJ2-7; perhaps TRBD2 as D (5 bases). The ends were cut back, 0 bases at V and 4 bases at J, with 13 bases in the middle. This CDR3 contains 15 residues. From germline, CDR1 is SGHTA and CDR2 FQGNSA. CDR3 sequence reads: CASSLAGVEVYEQYF. In DNA form, the CDR3 reads TGTGCCAGCAGCTTAGCGGGAGTTGAGGTTTACGAGCAGTACTTC.